This T cell receptor (beta chain) was profiled in a study of blood T cell repertoires in COVID-19. Whole-study context: In each case, the material was cDNA or gDNA derived from T cells, B-cell-depleted T cells, or PBMCs.

As handled by the study authors: Scientists estimated how many nucleated cells there were by amplifying reference gene primers. Assay: immunoSEQ multiplex PCR; the TCRdb copy retains only in-frame clones and omits some. V and J calls and clone size come straight from that table; D and trimming were deduced from the DNA. Of about 190,000 clones detected, nearly 90% appear once; the ten largest clones hold about 0.59%. Germline assignment: CDR1 MNHEY and CDR2 SVGAGI. Trimming cost V 7 bases and J 5 bases, with 12 bases left between them. The CDR3 is 12 amino acids. The sequence derives from a man aged 45 to 65 with acute or convalescent COVID-19. The V gene is TRBV6-5, the J gene TRBJ2-7; weak D call: TRBD2 (6 bases). The sequencing sample was made of peripheral blood. CDR3 DNA: TGTGCCAGCAATGGTGGGGGGAACGAGCAGTACGTC. Translated, it gives CASNGGGNEQYV.